The 30 T cell receptor beta chains in this list originate from one sample, sequenced in a study of T-cell memory formation after mild COVID-19. MiXCR, applied by TCRdb to the 5' RACE reads, yields one record per CDR3 protein. The repertoire holds tens of thousands of distinct CDR3 sequences, roughly 23% seen once, with about 40% in the top ten. The specimen sequenced was PBMCs or a T cell subset sorted from them (not recorded which). These receptor sequences come from a young man who had mild COVID-19 (a few samples of this study predate the infection). Cell type and time point are not known.

This clonotype was recorded many times. V is TRBV7-9 and J is TRBJ2-7; D may correspond to TRBD1 or TRBD2 (5 bases each). The CDR3 totals 15 residues. V was cut by 1 base and J by 5 bases, with 15 bases left in between. Germline CDR1 SEHNR, CDR2 FQNEAQ (reference sequence). CDR3 in amino acids: CASSLVLRGSDEQYF. CDR3 DNA sequence: TGTGCCAGCAGCTTAGTTCTACGGGGCTCGGACGAGCAGTACTTC.

The CDR3 loop is CASRTGTGARALHF. Here the CDR3 DNA reads TGTGCCAGCAGGACCGGGACAGGGGCCCGGGCCCTCCACTTT. The gene calls are TRBV6-5 and TRBJ1-6; 10 nucleotides align to TRBD1. Trimming at V came to 6 bases and at J to 14 bases, leaving 10 bases not matched to a gene. Germline CDR1 MNHEY, CDR2 SVGAGI. The CDR3 totals 14 residues.

This clonotype was seen a handful of times. The chain joins TRBV18 to TRBJ2-7; 7 bases line up with TRBD1. The V gene's germline CDR1 is KGHSH and CDR2 LQKENI. Trimming took 5 bases from V and 2 from J; bases not matched to a gene: 12. The length of the CDR3 is 16 residues. CDR3 DNA: TGTGCCAGCTCAGTATCCGACAGGGCAGTAACCTACGAGCAGTACTTC. Protein: CASSVSDRAVTYEQYF.

This clonotype was seen a few times. V gene TRBV7-9 combines with J gene TRBJ2-7, with D possibly matching TRBD1 (5 bases). V was pared by 1 base and J by 2 bases, with 6 bases between. Germline V gene lookup returns CDR1 SEHNR and CDR2 FQNEAQ (reference sequence). This CDR3 spans 13 amino acids. CDR3 coding DNA: TGTGCCAGCAGCTTAGGACAGCCCTACGAGCAGTACTTC. Translated: CASSLGQPYEQYF.

The rearrangement links TRBV5-1 to TRBJ1-2, with D possibly being TRBD1 (5 bases). The CDR3 is made up of 16 amino acids. V gave up 2 bases and J gave up 3 bases, with 17 bases separating them. Looked up from germline, CDR1 is SGHRS and CDR2 is YFSETQ. The CDR3 loop reads CASSFLGTGTDYGYTF. The CDR3, as DNA: TGCGCCAGCAGCTTCCTGGGGACCGGGACGGACTATGGCTACACCTTC.

The chain employs TRBV7-8 and TRBJ2-3, with TRBD2 matching over 10 bases. The CDR3 spans 21 residues. Unmatched junction bases numbered 19, after V lost 1 base and J lost 3 bases. Germline values: CDR1 SGHVS, CDR2 FQNEAQ. CDR3 protein: CASSLVRASGGTYRGTDTQYF. The CDR3 nucleotides are TGTGCCAGCAGCTTAGTGAGAGCTAGCGGGGGAACCTACCGGGGGACAGATACGCAGTATTTT.

Worth noting for this clonotype: One end of the junction does not line up with germline, which may come from a read error. This chain uses TRBV4-3 with TRBJ1-3, with D possibly TRBD1 on 6 matching bases. The CDR3 contains 13 residues. Germline V CDR1 and CDR2: LGHNA, YSLEER. In DNA form, the CDR3 reads TGCGCCAGCAGCCCTAAGGGGGACGGTCGGTTCATTTTT. This sequence encodes CASSPKGDGRFIF.

The table lists this clonotype with a few counts. This rearrangement joins TRBV7-2 to TRBJ2-1; no clear D. This CDR3 region has 11 residues. The V gene lost 5 bases and the J gene lost 10 bases, with 9 bases spanning the gap. The germline CDR1 and CDR2 sequences are SGHTA and FQGNSA. The CDR3 loop is CASSLLTEQFF. The CDR3 DNA reads as TGTGCCAGCAGCCTCCTAACGGAGCAGTTCTTC.

This clonotype has just a few counts. The V call is TRBV6-6, the J call TRBJ2-6; D remains unclear. Germline assignment: CDR1 MNHNY and CDR2 SVGAGI (reference sequence). The CDR3 runs 16 residues. V shed 4 bases and J shed 3 bases, with 13 bases lying between them. The CDR3 DNA is TGTGCCAGCAGTTCGTTTCTGGGTGTTGGGGCCAACGTCCTGACTTTC. The encoded protein is CASSSFLGVGANVLTF.

There are a few counts of this clonotype. This CDR3 is CASSSLTGDVYNEQFF. Written as DNA, the CDR3 is TGTGCCAGCAGTTCCTTGACAGGGGACGTCTACAATGAGCAGTTCTTC. The V and J genes are TRBV6-2 or TRBV6-3 and TRBJ2-1; 8 bases map to TRBD1. CDR3 length: 16 amino acids. The V segment lost 4 bases and the J segment 3 bases; nucleotides outside the gene matches: 8. CDR1 is MNHEY, CDR2 SVGEGT, per germline.

The chain joins TRBV28 to TRBJ2-3, with D uncertain. From germline, CDR1 is MDHEN and CDR2 SYDVKM. The V end lost 10 bases, the J end lost 5 bases, and 10 bases lay between the germline ends. The CDR3 loop spans 11 amino acids. CDR3 protein: CATSHGDTQYF. CDR3 bases: TGTGCCACCTCCCACGGAGATACGCAGTATTTT.

This clonotype was seen a few times. The rearrangement joins TRBV27 to TRBJ2-1, with TRBD2 matching over 11 bases. In germline, CDR1 is MNHEY, CDR2 SMNVEV (reference sequence). The CDR3 covers 14 residues. J gave up 5 bases and V 6 bases, and 3 bases lay outside the gene matches. DNA of the CDR3: TGTGCCAGCAGAATAGCGGGGGGGAACAATGAGCAGTTCTTC. Its translation: CASRIAGGNNEQFF.

The chain joins TRBV7-9 to TRBJ1-1; TRBD1 agrees at 7 bases. The CDR3 totals 16 residues. Trimming took 5 bases from V and 1 from J; bases not matched to a gene: 10. Germline assignment: CDR1 SEHNR and CDR2 FQNEAQ (reference sequence). In DNA form, the CDR3 reads TGTGCCAGCAGCCCACCAACCGACAGGGCGAACACTGAAGCTTTCTTT. Protein product: CASSPPTDRANTEAFF.

This clonotype was picked up a small number of times. The chain employs TRBV7-9 and TRBJ2-1, with 8 bases matching TRBD2. Germline values: CDR1 SEHNR, CDR2 FQNEAQ (reference sequence). The CDR3 loop spans 15 amino acids. The V gene end was trimmed by 3 bases and the J gene end by 4 bases; junction bases not matched to a gene: 5. Written as DNA, the CDR3 is TGTGCCAGCAGCTTTTTCGGGGGGGATTACAATGAGCAGTTCTTC. Protein sequence: CASSFFGGDYNEQFF.

This clonotype was seen more than once but under ten times. The chain recombines TRBV29-1 with TRBJ2-5; D is unresolved. In germline, CDR1 is SQVTM, CDR2 ANQGSEA. The CDR3 totals 10 residues. V was trimmed by 7 bases and J by 7 bases, leaving 10 bases between them. In DNA, the CDR3 is TGCAGCGGCGAAGACGGGACCCAGTACTTC. Its translation is CSGEDGTQYF.

The V gene is TRBV12-3 or TRBV12-4, the J gene TRBJ1-3; no reliable D call. CDR3 length: 10 amino acids. The V and J ends lost 8 bases and 3 bases respectively, with 2 bases between them. The CDR3 DNA sequence: TGTGCCAGCCATGGAAACACCATATATTTT. The encoded protein is CASHGNTIYF.

The chain joins TRBV4-1 to TRBJ1-5; D is ambiguous. CDR1 is MGHRA, CDR2 YSYEKL, per germline. This CDR3 comprises 14 residues. Trimming removed 1 base from V and 4 bases from J, with 8 bases in between. The CDR3 loop reads CASSQVTLNQPQHF. DNA of the CDR3: TGCGCCAGCAGCCAAGTCACCCTTAATCAGCCCCAGCATTTT.

The chain carries TRBV2 and TRBJ2-1; 7 bases align to TRBD1. Germline assignment: CDR1 SNHLY and CDR2 FYNNEI. The J segment lost 8 bases and the V segment lost 5 bases, leaving 9 bases of the junction unmatched. The CDR3 spans 14 residues. The CDR3 DNA reads as TGTGCCAGCAGTCCTAATGACAGGGTCCATGAGCAGTTCTTC. Translated: CASSPNDRVHEQFF.

V gene TRBV5-1 combines with J gene TRBJ2-2, with 11 bases lining up with TRBD1. The V segment lost 4 bases and the J segment 6 bases; nucleotides outside the gene matches: 5. This CDR3 comprises 15 residues. In germline, CDR1 is SGHRS, CDR2 YFSETQ. For the CDR3, the DNA is TGCGCCAGCAGCCTCGGACAGGGGGCTGCCGGGGAGCTGTTTTTT. Translating it yields CASSLGQGAAGELFF.

This chain joins TRBV6-1 and TRBJ1-1; a weak D match, TRBD1 (5 bases). The CDR3 runs 11 residues. Germline-derived CDR1 and CDR2 are MNHNS and SASEGT. The germline V and J ends were trimmed by 11 bases and 5 bases, with 12 bases remaining between them. The CDR3 region has the DNA TGTGCCGGTGGACATGGGACTGAAGCTTTCTTT. It yields the protein CAGGHGTEAFF.

This clonotype was seen only a few times. This rearrangement joins TRBV6-5 to TRBJ1-1; 8 nucleotides match TRBD1. V lost 10 bases and J lost 4; bases outside the gene matches: 2. Germline V CDR1 and CDR2: MNHEY, SVGAGI. The CDR3 loop spans 11 amino acids. The CDR3 is CAIGQGTEAFF. The DNA for the CDR3 is TGTGCCATAGGACAGGGCACTGAAGCTTTCTTT.

This clonotype has just a few counts. V is TRBV6-5 and J is TRBJ2-7, with a tentative D call TRBD2 (6 bases). In germline, CDR1 is MNHEY, CDR2 SVGAGI. V lost 5 bases to trimming and J lost 2 bases, with 13 bases between them. The CDR3 has 14 amino acids. For the CDR3, the DNA is TGTGCCAGCAGTCTAGTGGAGGGCGCCTACGAGCAGTACGTC. It encodes CASSLVEGAYEQYV.

The chain carries TRBV5-1 and TRBJ2-7; 9 nucleotides line up with TRBD2. From germline, CDR1 is SGHRS and CDR2 YFSETQ. Trimming took 4 bases from V and 7 from J; bases not matched to a gene: 6. This CDR3 is 13 amino acids long. CDR3 in amino acids: CASSAGGMGEQYV. The CDR3, as DNA: TGCGCCAGCAGCGCGGGGGGGATGGGGGAGCAGTACGTC.

The chain uses TRBV6-1 and TRBJ2-1; D possibly corresponds to TRBD1 (7 bases). Germline CDR1 reads MNHNS; CDR2 reads SASEGT. V was pared by 5 bases and J by 2 bases, with 19 bases between. This CDR3 is built from 17 residues. The CDR3 DNA is TGTGCCAGCAGTCCCACGTGGCAGGGGGGCGCCTACAATGAGCAGTTCTTC. This sequence encodes CASSPTWQGGAYNEQFF.

The chain carries TRBV4-3 and TRBJ1-2; the D is unclear. V gave up 0 bases and J gave up 4 bases, with 12 bases separating them. Per the germline V gene, CDR1 is LGHNA and CDR2 is YSLEER. The CDR3 length is 15 residues. The CDR3 DNA reads TGCGCCAGCAGCCAAGAGAGGAGCCTCGGCTATGGCTACACCTTC. Translated: CASSQERSLGYGYTF.

The chain combines TRBV27 with TRBJ2-1; TRBD2 agrees at 11 bases. Germline V CDR1 and CDR2: MNHEY, SMNVEV (reference sequence). The CDR3 is made up of 15 amino acids. The V gene end was trimmed by 3 bases and the J gene end by 10 bases; junction bases not matched to a gene: 8. CDR3 residues: CASSFSGGAGDEQFF. The CDR3, as DNA: TGTGCCAGCAGTTTTAGCGGGGGGGCCGGAGACGAGCAGTTCTTC.

This clonotype was seen a few times. The gene calls are TRBV29-1 and TRBJ1-1; D possibly corresponds to TRBD1 (5 bases). This CDR3 contains 11 residues. The germline V gene encodes CDR1 SQVTM and CDR2 ANQGSEA. This CDR3 is CGGVMNTEAFF. The CDR3 nucleotides are TGCGGGGGGGTTATGAACACTGAAGCTTTCTTT.

The chain uses TRBV29-1 and TRBJ2-1; 9 bases match TRBD2. Germline V CDR1 and CDR2: SQVTM, ANQGSEA. The CDR3 has 14 amino acids. V lost 6 bases to trimming and J lost 7 bases; unmatched junction nucleotides: 10. CDR3 coding DNA: TGCAGCGTAGCGCGAGCGGGAGGCCGAAATGAGCAGTTCTTC. It codes for CSVARAGGRNEQFF.

The V call is TRBV6-2 or TRBV6-3, the J call TRBJ1-2; D is undetermined. There are 12 residues in the CDR3. CDR1 MNHEY and CDR2 SVGEGT come from the germline V gene. Trimming shortened V by 7 bases and J by 2 bases, and 8 bases separated the two germline ends. Here the CDR3 reads CASKWPNYGYTF. CDR3 DNA: TGTGCCAGCAAGTGGCCGAACTATGGCTACACCTTC.

In its sample, this clonotype was seen a few times. The chain is built from TRBV30 and TRBJ1-1; D is ambiguous. The ends were cut back, 3 bases at V and 3 bases at J, with 11 bases in the middle. Germline V gene lookup returns CDR1 GTSNPN and CDR2 SVGIG (reference sequence). This CDR3 spans 13 amino acids. The CDR3 DNA is TGTGCCTGGAGCGGCCTCGGATACACTGAAGCTTTCTTT. This gives the protein CAWSGLGYTEAFF.